Listed here are 5 T cell receptor beta chains from one sample, sequenced in a study of T cell repertoires in cytomegalovirus infection. Their antigens remain unidentified. TCRdb passed the reads through MiXCR, listing each CDR3 protein once. The sample records about 570,000 distinct CDR3 sequences, about 39% being singletons. This specimen consisted of cultured PBMCs, obtained from culture after CMV antigen stimulation. The receptors were gathered from a human donor in good health (CMV status not recorded). Some clones in this sample may be carry-over from other donors' samples.

This clonotype was counted only a few times. This rearrangement joins TRBV6-6 to TRBJ2-1; the match to TRBD1 covers 9 bases. Germline CDR1 MNHNY, CDR2 SVGAGI (reference sequence). This CDR3 comprises 15 residues. V was clipped by 2 bases and J by 8 bases; unmatched bases: 7. CDR3 sequence: CASSYPGQGVDEQFF. The CDR3 DNA sequence: TGTGCCAGCAGTTACCCGGGACAGGGAGTGGATGAGCAGTTCTTC.

V gene TRBV12-3 or TRBV12-4 combines with J gene TRBJ2-2, with D perhaps matching TRBD1 or TRBD2 (5 bases each). The CDR3 contains 15 residues. Trimming left V 7 bases short and J 5 bases short, with 17 bases between. This CDR3 reads CASTSRGVQTGELFF. In nucleotides, the CDR3 is TGTGCCAGCACCTCCAGAGGGGTACAGACCGGGGAGCTGTTTTTT.

This chain links TRBV7-2 with TRBJ2-7; 8 nucleotides align to TRBD1. J lost 4 bases, V lost 5 bases, and 16 bases had no gene match. CDR3 length: 17 residues. Germline CDR1 is SGHTA and CDR2 is FQGNSA. This CDR3 reads CASSATGTGLRWYEQYF. CDR3 nucleotides: TGTGCCAGCAGCGCGACCGGGACAGGCCTAAGGTGGTACGAGCAGTACTTC.

In its sample, this clonotype was seen a few times. The V gene is TRBV28, the J gene TRBJ1-5; D is uncertain. The germline V gene has CDR1 MDHEN and CDR2 SYDVKM. Trimming took off 4 bases at V and 0 bases at J, with 7 bases between the two ends. The length of the CDR3 is 14 residues. The CDR3 protein is CASSYQISNQPQHF. CDR3 nucleotides: TGTGCCAGCAGTTATCAAATTAGCAATCAGCCCCAGCATTTT.

A few counts support this clonotype. The chain is built from TRBV6-2 or TRBV6-3 and TRBJ2-7, with D perhaps TRBD1 (6 bases). CDR1 is MNHEY and CDR2 is SVGEGT in the germline V gene. V was pared by 7 bases and J by 1 base, with 14 bases between. The CDR3 contains 14 residues. CDR3 DNA sequence: TGTGCCAGCACCACCAGGGGAAGGTCCTACGAGCAGTACTTC. This translates into CASTTRGRSYEQYF.